This T cell receptor beta chain stems from a study of regulatory T cells in long-lasting Graves disease. Study in general: The antithyroid drugs taken by newly diagnosed Graves' patients had been used for under 3 months.

The time point was: newly diagnosed GD, antithyroid drugs for less than 3 months. RNA extracted from PBMCs served as the sequencing template. The sample holds many counts of this clonotype. CDR3 length equals 16 residues. Losses at the gene ends were 3 bases for V and 11 bases for J; bases not matched to a gene: 14. Arm-PCR of CDR3 regions with iRepertoire HTBI primers generated TCR beta libraries. A single record per CDR3 protein comes from TCRdb applying MiXCR to the multiplex PCR reads. The sample has a few hundred thousand distinct CDR3 sequences, around 20% seen once. This material consisted of peripheral blood mononuclear cells (PBMCs), taken at new diagnosis, from a patient treated with antithyroid drugs. The chain recombines TRBV12-3 or TRBV12-4 with TRBJ1-5; 9 nucleotides match TRBD1. The clonotype originates from a female donor with Graves disease. The CDR3 DNA follows: TGTGCCAGCAGTTTTGCTCAGGGACAGGGCCCCGTAGCCCAGCATTTT. Protein sequence: CASSFAQGQGPVAQHF.